This TCR beta chain came from a study of blood T cell repertoires in COVID-19. Study at large: Whether acute or convalescent, the COVID-19 samples came from the United States, Italy and Spain. The analysed material was cDNA or gDNA that came from T cells, B-cell-depleted T cells, or PBMCs.

Repertoires were generated with immunoSEQ multiplex PCR, while TCRdb's copy carries only in-frame clones and drops some. The table lists a few hundred thousand clones, nearly 90% of them singletons. Germline V lookup: CDR1 MDHEN, CDR2 SYDVKM. The CDR3 loop spans 13 amino acids. Trimming removed 7 bases from V and 4 bases from J, with 11 bases in between. The chain is built from TRBV28 and TRBJ1-5; D not resolved. The sequencing input was peripheral blood. This TCR was recovered from a woman aged 40 to 50 who had recovered from COVID-19. CDR3 amino acids: CASIESVNQPQHF. The DNA for the CDR3 is TGTGCCAGCATCGAATCAGTTAATCAGCCCCAGCATTTT.